A selection of T cell receptor beta chains follows, all from one sample in a study of cytomegalovirus exposure and HLA in healthy donors. Clones were sequenced by immunoSEQ multiplex PCR, and TCRdb holds only the in-frame ones, with some missing. This table lists over 200,000 clones. The sequenced sample consisted of PBMCs. All receptors derive from a woman aged 25 to 39 in good health and CMV-seropositive. CDR3s include the opening cysteine and the closing phenylalanine or tryptophan. Each record gives: CDR3 length, V gene, J gene, D gene, CDR3 DNA, CDR3 protein. A D gene is named only where the DNA matches it firmly.

15	TRBV6-1	TRBJ2-2	TRBD1	TGTGCCAGCACCAGACAGGGAATAGGCACCGGGGAGCTGTTTTTT	CASTRQGIGTGELFF
16	TRBV15	TRBJ2-1	TRBD2	TGTGCCACCAGCAGAGAAGGGACTAGCTCCTACAATGAGCAGTTCTTC	CATSREGTSSYNEQFF
14	TRBV7-9	TRBJ2-3	NA	TGTGCCAGCAGCTTCTCGACATATACAGATACGCAGTATTTT	CASSFSTYTDTQYF
17	TRBV25-1	TRBJ2-1	TRBD2	TGTGCCAGCAGTGAATATTTCGGGGGGGATACCTACAATGAGCAGTTCTTC	CASSEYFGGDTYNEQFF
15	TRBV5-1	TRBJ1-3	TRBD1	TGCGCCAGCGCCCTACCGGGACAGGGGGCTGACACCATATATTTT	CASALPGQGADTIYF
14	TRBV5-1	TRBJ1-1	TRBD1	TGCGCCAGCAGCGACGTACAGGGGGCCGAAGGAGCTTTCTTT	CASSDVQGAEGAFF
15	TRBV15	TRBJ2-1	NA	TGTGCCACAACAGCAGGGGCGGGTATAAACAATGAGCAGTTCTTC	CATTAGAGINNEQFF
14	TRBV4-3	TRBJ1-5	NA	TGCGCCAGCAGCCAAGAAACAGGGAGAACGCCCCAGCATTTT	CASSQETGRTPQHF
14	TRBV30	TRBJ2-2	NA	TGTGCCTGGAGTGTAACGGAGTACACCGGGGAGCTGTTTTTT	CAWSVTEYTGELFF
18	TRBV18	TRBJ2-4	TRBD2	TGTGCCAGCTCACCACCGGGACTAGCGGGAAATGCCAAAAACATTCAGTACTTC	CASSPPGLAGNAKNIQYF
18	TRBV4-1	TRBJ2-6	NA	TGCGCCAGCAGCCAAGAATATTACAGGAAGATCGGGGCCAACGTCCTGACTTTC	CASSQEYYRKIGANVLTF
14	TRBV2	TRBJ2-5	TRBD2	TGTGCCAGCAGGGGTACTAGCGATCAAGAGACCCAGTACTTC	CASRGTSDQETQYF
17	TRBV27	TRBJ2-1	NA	TGTGCCAGCAGTGCCACAGCCGGGACAAGGGTACAGGATGAGCAGTTCTTC	CASSATAGTRVQDEQFF
16	TRBV18	TRBJ2-7	TRBD1	TGTGCCAGCTCACCACTCTTGGGACAGGGGGCTGGGGAGCAGTACTTC	CASSPLLGQGAGEQYF
11	TRBV28	TRBJ1-1	NA	TGTGCCAGCAGTAGATACAGGGAAGCTTTCTTT	CASSRYREAFF
15	TRBV4-2	TRBJ1-1	NA	TGTGCCAGCAGCCAAGATTCGGGGGGCGGGACTGAAGCTTTCTTT	CASSQDSGGGTEAFF
13	TRBV19	TRBJ1-4	NA	TGTGCCAGTCACCGGGACTTCGGTGAAAAACTGTTTTTT	CASHRDFGEKLFF
16	TRBV6-4	TRBJ2-1	TRBD1	TGTGCCAGCAGTGACTACGGGACAGGCCCTAACAATGAGCAGTTCTTC	CASSDYGTGPNNEQFF
15	TRBV27	TRBJ2-3	TRBD2	TGTGCCAGCAGTTTTGCGGGAGCTGGCACAGATACGCAGTATTTT	CASSFAGAGTDTQYF
15	TRBV6-1	TRBJ1-1	NA	TGTGCCAGCAGTGACGGGATACACTTGAACACTGAAGCTTTCTTT	CASSDGIHLNTEAFF
16	TRBV5-1	TRBJ2-7	TRBD1	TGCGCCAGCAGCCCCCCGGGACAGGGGGCCTCCTACGAGCAGTACTTC	CASSPPGQGASYEQYF
13	TRBV4-1	TRBJ1-5	NA	TGCGCCAGCAGCCAAGAAGCGTACCAGCCCCAGCATTTT	CASSQEAYQPQHF
12	TRBV6-1	TRBJ1-1	NA	TGTGCCAGCACAAGGCTACAGGCTGAAGCTTTCTTT	CASTRLQAEAFF
15	TRBV10-3	TRBJ1-2	TRBD1	TGTGCCATCAGCGAGACGGACAGGGGGCGCGATGGCTACACCTTC	CAISETDRGRDGYTF
13	TRBV2	TRBJ1-2	TRBD1	TGTGCCAGCAGTTCACAGGGGGACCGCGGCTACACCTTC	CASSSQGDRGYTF
16	TRBV9	TRBJ2-2	TRBD2	TGTGCCAGCAGCGTTGGACTAGCGGGTACCACCGGGGAGCTGTTTTTT	CASSVGLAGTTGELFF
15	TRBV18	TRBJ1-3	NA	TGTGCCAGCTCACCCTCCAGGATCCCTGGAAACACCATATATTTT	CASSPSRIPGNTIYF
16	TRBV4-2	TRBJ1-2	TRBD1	TGTGCCAGCAGCCAAGACGGACAGGGAAGGAAAAGTGGCTACACCTTC	CASSQDGQGRKSGYTF
12	TRBV5-1	TRBJ1-2	NA	TGCGCCAGCAGTCAGGACAGTGATGGCTACACCTTC	CASSQDSDGYTF
20	TRBV9	TRBJ1-2	TRBD1	TGTGCCAGCGGACGAGGTATTAGCCACGGACAGGGCCCCGGTGGCTATGGCTACACCTTC	CASGRGISHGQGPGGYGYTF
16	TRBV7-2	TRBJ1-3	TRBD1	TGTGCCAGCAGCTTCTCAGGGGGCTCCACTGGAAACACCATATATTTT	CASSFSGGSTGNTIYF
15	TRBV7-2	TRBJ2-7	TRBD2	TGTGCCAGCAGCTTTGGACTAGCGGGAGGAAACGAGCAGTACTTC	CASSFGLAGGNEQYF
13	TRBV4-1	TRBJ2-1	NA	TGCGCCAGCAGCCAAGGTAACTACAATGAGCAGTTCTTC	CASSQGNYNEQFF
15	TRBV9	TRBJ1-3	NA	TGTGCCAGCAGCGTAGACAGGGCCTCTGGAAACACCATATATTTT	CASSVDRASGNTIYF
14	TRBV6-5	TRBJ2-5	TRBD1	TGTGCCAGCAGTGAAGGGGGCAGCCAAGAGACCCAGTACTTC	CASSEGGSQETQYF
13	TRBV25-1	TRBJ1-2	NA	TGTGCCAGCAGTGAATTTTCGGGACAATACTACACCTTT	CASSEFSGQYYTF
14	TRBV5-1	TRBJ1-4	TRBD1	TGCGCCAGCAGCTTGACGACAGGGGAAGAAAAACTGTTTTTT	CASSLTTGEEKLFF
15	TRBV5-1	TRBJ2-3	NA	TGCGCCAGCAGCCGCTGGGAGGTCCCTGGGGATACGCAGTATTTT	CASSRWEVPGDTQYF
14	TRBV2	TRBJ1-5	TRBD1	TGTGCCAGCAGTACGGGACAGTACAATCAGCCCCAGCATTTT	CASSTGQYNQPQHF
15	TRBV2	TRBJ2-7	TRBD1	TGTGCCAGCCGAATAAGGACAGGGGGGACCTACGAGCAGTACTTC	CASRIRTGGTYEQYF
13	TRBV28	TRBJ1-1	NA	TGTGCCAGCAGTTTAGTAGGCGGTCCTGAAGCTTTCTTT	CASSLVGGPEAFF
14	TRBV5-6	TRBJ2-5	NA	TGTGCCAGCAGCTTTCGAGCAGGGGCAGAGACCCAGTACTTC	CASSFRAGAETQYF
13	TRBV5-6	TRBJ2-5	NA	TGTGCCAGCAGCTTCACTAACCAAGAGACCCAGTACTTC	CASSFTNQETQYF
17	TRBV5-1	TRBJ2-3	TRBD1	TGCGCCAGCAGCTGGAGACCCGTGGGACAGGAATCAGATACGCAGTATTTT	CASSWRPVGQESDTQYF
12	TRBV6-1	TRBJ2-1	NA	TGTGCCATCCTTCGAGGAGTCAATGAGCAGTTCTTC	CAILRGVNEQFF
16	TRBV29-1	TRBJ2-2	TRBD1	TGCAGCGTTGGGGAACAGGGGGCCGCGAACACCGGGGAGCTGTTTTTT	CSVGEQGAANTGELFF
15	TRBV29-1	TRBJ2-3	NA	TGCAGCGTTGGTTATAGCGCTTCTACCACAGATACGCAGTATTTT	CSVGYSASTTDTQYF
14	TRBV15	TRBJ1-5	NA	TGTGCCACCAGCGCTTGGGCAACGGATCAGCCCCAGCATTTT	CATSAWATDQPQHF
20	TRBV5-1	TRBJ2-1	TRBD2	TGCGCCAGCAGCTTCTTCAGGACAGAGGAGCGGGAGGGCCTCTACAATGAGCAGTTCTTC	CASSFFRTEEREGLYNEQFF
14	TRBV5-5	TRBJ1-1	NA	TGTGCCAGCAGCTTCGAACAGGCCTCCACTGAGGCTTTCTTT	CASSFEQASTEAFF
18	TRBV18	TRBJ2-7	TRBD2	TGTGCCAGCTCACCTCCGGGACTAGCGGGAGGGGTCACCTACGAGCAGTACTTC	CASSPPGLAGGVTYEQYF
17	TRBV7-9	TRBJ1-6	TRBD1	TGTGCCAGCAGCTTCGCTAAAGGACAGGGGGCAAATTCACCCCTCCACTTT	CASSFAKGQGANSPLHF
17	TRBV5-1	TRBJ2-2	TRBD2	TGCGCCAGCAGCTTGGCCCTAGCGGGAGGACTCACCGGGGAGCTGTTTTTT	CASSLALAGGLTGELFF